The rows below give T cell receptor beta chains drawn from one sample of a study of T cells in narcolepsy. Clones were read by immunoSEQ multiplex PCR, and TCRdb kept only the in-frame ones, dropping some. This table holds 28,000 or so clones, roughly four fifths found once. Material for sequencing was CD45RA- memory CD4+ T cells from PBMCs. These receptors were obtained from a human donor with narcolepsy. The CDR3 runs from the conserved cysteine through the conserved F or W. The order of the fields is D gene, clone size, V gene, J gene, CDR3 DNA, CDR3 protein. The D gene is left open where the match is weak. The size entry is marked missing in some rows and otherwise reads once, few, many or a size class.

.	once	TRBV28	TRBJ2-7	TGTGCCTCAGCTACAGTCTACGAGCAGTACTTC	CASATVYEQYF
.	.	TRBV6-5	TRBJ1-5	TGTGCCGGCATTCGGGACGAGTACGATCAGCCCCAGCATTTT	CAGIRDEYDQPQHF
TRBD2	.	TRBV4-1	TRBJ2-1	TGCGCCAGCAGCCAAGAGAGACTAGCGGGAACGAATGAGCAGTTCTTC	CASSQERLAGTNEQFF
.	.	TRBV5-1	TRBJ2-5	TGCGCCAGCAGCTTGACGCAGAGCCAAGAGACCCAGTACTTC	CASSLTQSQETQYF
TRBD1	.	TRBV10-3	TRBJ2-5	TGTGCCATCAGCCCGGGACAGGGGCGCCAAGAGACCCAGTACTTC	CAISPGQGRQETQYF
TRBD2	.	TRBV28	TRBJ2-1	TGTGCCAGCAGTTTATATCCTAGCGGGAGATGGAGTGAGCAGTTCTTC	CASSLYPSGRWSEQFF
.	.	TRBV6-5	TRBJ2-2	TGTGCCAGCAGTACCCTTACCGGGACAGGGGAGCTGTTTTTT	CASSTLTGTGELFF
.	.	TRBV4-2	TRBJ1-5	TGTGCCAGCAGCCAGGGGGTCCAGCCCCAGCATTTT	CASSQGVQPQHF
TRBD1	.	TRBV6-6	TRBJ2-3	TGTGCCAGCAGTAAGGGACAGGGGGCAGATACGCAGTATTTT	CASSKGQGADTQYF
.	.	TRBV6-5	TRBJ2-7	TGTGCCAGCAGTTACTCGACATTTTTGGCAGCCCTCCAGTACTTC	CASSYSTFLAALQYF
TRBD2	.	TRBV2	TRBJ2-7	TGTGCCAGCAGTGACTCAGCGGGAGGCCAGGAGCAGTACTTC	CASSDSAGGQEQYF
.	few	TRBV7-2	TRBJ1-2	TGTGCCAGCAGCTTAACCAGGGACGGCTACACCTTC	CASSLTRDGYTF
TRBD1	.	TRBV9	TRBJ2-2	TGTGCCAGCAGCCGGCTTGGGACAGGCTACACCGGGGAGCTGTTTTTT	CASSRLGTGYTGELFF
.	.	TRBV6-1	TRBJ1-5	TGTGCCAGCAGTGAAGGGACGGGGGGTTCCCCCAATCAGCCCCAGCATTTT	CASSEGTGGSPNQPQHF
TRBD1	.	TRBV30	TRBJ2-1	TGTGCCTGGACTCCAGCGGACAGGGATGAGCAGTTCTTC	CAWTPADRDEQFF
.	.	TRBV7-8	TRBJ2-5	TGTGCCAGCAGCGGCCGGAGGGGACGAGAGACCCAGTACTTC	CASSGRRGRETQYF
.	.	TRBV7-6	TRBJ1-1	TGTGCCAGCAGCTTAGGAGAGAACACTGAAGCTTTCTTT	CASSLGENTEAFF
.	.	TRBV18	TRBJ1-1	TGTGCCAGCACCCCCCTACCCGGGACAACAGGCATGAACACTGAAGCTTTCTTT	CASTPLPGTTGMNTEAFF
TRBD1	once	TRBV28	TRBJ2-7	TGTGCCAAGAACCAGGGGGCGTGCTACGAGCAGTACTTC	CAKNQGACYEQYF
.	few	TRBV29-1	TRBJ2-1	TGCAGCGTGGACCGCGAAGCCAATGAGCAGTTCTTC	CSVDREANEQFF
TRBD1	few	TRBV2	TRBJ2-7	TGTGCCAGCATTCGCGGGACAGGGTACGAGCAGTACTTC	CASIRGTGYEQYF
TRBD1	.	TRBV18	TRBJ2-5	TGTGCCAGCTCACCAGGACAGGGAGAGACCCAGTACTTC	CASSPGQGETQYF
.	.	TRBV5-5	TRBJ1-5	TGTGCCAGCAGCTTGGTACCCGGGCGTCATCAGCCCCAGCATTTT	CASSLVPGRHQPQHF
.	.	TRBV18	TRBJ1-4	TGTGCCAGCTCACCACTAACAGGGCCTAGTGAAAAACTGTTTTTT	CASSPLTGPSEKLFF
.	.	TRBV5-4	TRBJ2-5	TGTGCCAGCAGCCCGGGGGGCAGGGGGATACGGGAGACCCAGTACTTC	CASSPGGRGIRETQYF
.	.	TRBV15	TRBJ2-7	TGTGCCACCAGCAGAGAAGGGGGTTCCTACGAGCAGTACTTC	CATSREGGSYEQYF
TRBD2	few	TRBV27	TRBJ2-7	TGTGCCAGCAGTAACTCTGCAGGGAAACTAGCGGGGATTCTGGTTCGGCACGAGCAGTACTTC	CASSNSAGKLAGILVRHEQYF
.	.	TRBV5-1	TRBJ2-7	TGCGCCAGCAGCTCCGGGAGTTCGCGTGAGCAGTACTTC	CASSSGSSREQYF
.	.	TRBV6-1	TRBJ2-6	TGTGCCAGCAGTGAAATTTGGCCACTCGAACCTGGGGCCAACGTCCTGACTTTC	CASSEIWPLEPGANVLTF
TRBD1	once	TRBV28	TRBJ2-7	TGTGCCAGCGGCTCAGGGGGCGGAGGCTACGAGCAGTACTTC	CASGSGGGGYEQYF
TRBD2	.	TRBV5-1	TRBJ2-3	TGCGCCAGCAGCTTGGCTGGGGGGGGCACAGATACGCAGTATTTT	CASSLAGGGTDTQYF
.	.	TRBV28	TRBJ2-3	TGTGCCAGCAGTTTCATTCGGGGCACAGATACGCAGTATTTT	CASSFIRGTDTQYF
.	.	TRBV6-5	TRBJ2-5	TGTGCCAGCAGTTACTCGATGGTGGGAGAGACCCAGTACTTC	CASSYSMVGETQYF
TRBD1	.	TRBV4-1	TRBJ2-7	TGCGCCAGCAGCCAAGATCCCGGACAGGGGGCGCTCCTCGAGCAGTACTTC	CASSQDPGQGALLEQYF
TRBD1	.	TRBV5-1	TRBJ1-1	TGCGCCAGCAGCTTGGAACAGGGGAGGACTGAAGCTTTCTTT	CASSLEQGRTEAFF
TRBD1	.	TRBV4-1	TRBJ2-7	TGCGCCAGCAGCCGAACAGGGGCCGCAACCTACGAGCAGCACTTC	CASSRTGAATYEQHF